Presented here are 18 T cell receptor beta chains from one specimen sequenced in a study of T-cell reconstitution after alpha-beta-depleted transplantation in children. Unique molecular identifiers were built into the TCRbeta library. Each CDR3 protein is one row after TCRdb ran MiXCR on the PCR reads. The table lists 75,000 to 80,000 distinct CDR3 sequences, around 18% of them singletons. The sample consisted of PBMCs, mostly from graft donor cells, taken 360 days after TCRalphabeta/CD19-depleted stem cell transplant. These receptors originate from a male patient under 10 years old who had a stem cell transplant for acute lymphoblastic leukemia, so the T cells may come from the graft donor.

V gene TRBV5-1 combines with J gene TRBJ2-5; TRBD2 agrees at 10 bases. Germline V lookup: CDR1 SGHRS, CDR2 YFSETQ. V was clipped by 3 bases and J by 7 bases; unmatched bases: 9. This CDR3 region has 15 residues. The CDR3 nucleotides read TGCGCCAGCAGCTACCTCGGGGTAGCGGGAGGGACCCAGTACTTC. Translating gives CASSYLGVAGGTQYF.

There are many counts of this clonotype. This chain connects TRBV4-1 to TRBJ2-1, with D possibly matching TRBD2 (6 bases). The V end was cut by 4 bases, the J end by 3 bases, with 10 bases between. The length of the CDR3 is 14 residues. CDR1 is MGHRA and CDR2 is YSYEKL in the germline V gene. The chain's CDR3 is CASSRGSGYNEQFF. DNA for the CDR3: TGCGCCAGCAGCCGGGGTAGCGGCTACAATGAGCAGTTCTTC.

As DNA, the CDR3 is TGTGCCAGCAGCAATTGGGGAGGCACAGAGGGATACAATGAGCAGTTCTTC. Amino acid sequence: CASSNWGGTEGYNEQFF. The V gene is TRBV5-4, the J gene TRBJ2-1, with a weak D call TRBD2 (6 bases). V shed 4 bases and J shed 4 bases, with 21 bases lying between them. Germline V gene sequence: CDR1 SGHNT, CDR2 YYREEE (reference sequence). The CDR3 length is 17 residues.

This clonotype was observed a handful of times. The J gene is TRBJ1-2, the V gene TRBV27; D call uncertain. Trimming stripped 3 bases from V and 5 bases from J, with 10 bases between. CDR3 length equals 13 residues. Germline V CDR1 and CDR2: MNHEY, SMNVEV (reference sequence). The CDR3 nucleotides are TGTGCCAGCAGTTTCACGGGTGGGTATGGCTACACCTTC. It translates to CASSFTGGYGYTF.

This chain joins TRBV12-3 or TRBV12-4 and TRBJ2-7, with D possibly TRBD1 on 6 matching bases. The CDR3 has 14 amino acids. V was clipped by 6 bases and J by 0 bases, with 12 bases between them. The CDR3 here is CASSRTGSSYEQYF. CDR3 sequence (DNA): TGTGCCAGCAGCCGAACAGGGAGCTCCTACGAGCAGTACTTC.

This chain joins TRBV20-1 and TRBJ2-3, with D possibly called TRBD1 or TRBD2 (5 bases each). This CDR3 has 13 residues. Per germline, CDR1 DFQATT and CDR2 SNEGSKA (reference sequence). The V end lost 5 bases, the J end lost 10 bases, and 19 bases lay between the germline ends. CDR3 bases: TGCAGTGCTTCTCGGGACCCCTCAATGGCGCAGTATTTT. It yields the protein CSASRDPSMAQYF.

V and J are TRBV4-1 and TRBJ2-3; 8 positions agree with TRBD2. The CDR3 spans 17 residues. The J segment lost 8 bases and the V segment lost 0 bases, leaving 13 bases of the junction unmatched. Germline V gene data show CDR1 as MGHRA and CDR2 as YSYEKL. The chain's CDR3 is CASSQEGTRRRAATQYF. CDR3 DNA sequence: TGCGCCAGCAGCCAAGAGGGGACTAGGAGGAGGGCAGCTACGCAGTATTTT.

This CDR3 reads CSARDTSSYTGELFF. Here the CDR3 DNA reads TGCAGTGCTAGAGACACCTCCAGCTACACCGGGGAGCTGTTTTTT. The V and J genes are TRBV20-1 and TRBJ2-2; no definite D call. V lost 0 bases and J lost 3, with 11 bases in between. Germline loops: CDR1 DFQATT, CDR2 SNEGSKA (reference sequence). CDR3 length equals 15 residues.

The chain carries TRBV2 and TRBJ2-3; TRBD2 agrees at 13 bases. The CDR3 is 14 amino acids. With 4 bases clipped from V and 11 bases from J, the junction kept 6 bases outside the gene matches. Germline V gene data show CDR1 as SNHLY and CDR2 as FYNNEI. For the CDR3, the DNA is TGTGCCAGCAGTGTACGGACTAGCGGGAGTAGGCAGTATTTT. It yields the protein CASSVRTSGSRQYF. Full variable domain (remainder filled in from reference TRBV2 and TRBJ2-3): EPEVTQTPSHQVTQMGQEVILRCVPISNHLYFYWYRQILGQKVEFLVSFYNNEISEKSEIFDDQFSVERPDGSNFTLKIRSTKLEDSAMYFCASSVRTSGSRQYFGPGTRLTVL.

The sample holds one count of this clonotype. This chain links TRBV27 with TRBJ2-3; TRBD1 matches 7 bases. The CDR3 loop spans 15 amino acids. Germline V gene data show CDR1 as MNHEY and CDR2 as SMNVEV (reference sequence). V shed 3 bases, J shed 11 bases, and the junction held 14 bases outside the gene matches. CDR3 in DNA: TGTGCCAGCAGTTTTCGGCGAGACAGGGTTGTTTTGCAGTATTTT. Encoded protein: CASSFRRDRVVLQYF.

The rearrangement joins TRBV7-9 to TRBJ1-2, with D maybe TRBD1 (5 bases). CDR1 and CDR2 (germline): SEHNR, FQNEAQ (reference sequence). The length of the CDR3 is 13 residues. The V and J ends lost 5 bases and 1 base respectively, with 8 bases between them. The CDR3 nucleotides are TGTGCCAGCAGCCCCGACAGTAACTATGGCTACACCTTC. Its protein is CASSPDSNYGYTF.

The chain uses TRBV2 and TRBJ2-3, with 9 bases aligning to TRBD1. The length of the CDR3 is 15 residues. With 7 bases clipped from V and 6 bases from J, the junction kept 11 bases outside the gene matches. The V gene's germline CDR1 is SNHLY and CDR2 FYNNEI. The CDR3 region has the DNA TGTGCCAGCAACCCCGGGACAGGGCCCTCGGATACGCAGTATTTT. Protein product: CASNPGTGPSDTQYF.

This clonotype came up many times. The J gene is TRBJ2-2, the V gene TRBV6-1; D tentatively reads TRBD1 or TRBD2 (5 bases each). Trimming left V 8 bases short and J 2 bases short, with 24 bases between. Germline assignment: CDR1 MNHNS and CDR2 SASEGT. This CDR3 is 18 amino acids long. In nucleotides, the CDR3 is TGTGCCAGCCAGGCCGGGACCCTATCGTCGTTTAACACCGGGGAGCTGTTTTTT. Translating gives CASQAGTLSSFNTGELFF.

A note on this clonotype: Because the CDR3 is missing its conserved closing phenylalanine or tryptophan, this is likely a read error. The V gene is TRBV12-3 or TRBV12-4, the J gene TRBJ2-4; D may match TRBD1 or TRBD2 (6 bases each). Trimming cost V 7 bases and J 3 bases, with 10 bases left between them. The CDR3 loop spans 13 amino acids. The CDR3 DNA is TGTGCCAGCATGGGGGGCGTCAAAAACATTCAGTACTCC. The encoded protein is CASMGGVKNIQYS.

This clonotype occurred many times. V usage is TRBV6-5 and J usage is TRBJ2-1; 13 positions match TRBD2. CDR3 length: 16 residues. Germline assignment: CDR1 MNHEY and CDR2 SVGAGI. V lost 1 base and J lost 7; bases outside the gene matches: 4. The CDR3 DNA is TGTGCCAGCAGTTACTTACTAGCGGGAGGGCCTAATGAGCAGTTCTTC. Protein sequence: CASSYLLAGGPNEQFF.

The chain links TRBV10-3 to TRBJ1-5; D is ambiguous. V dropped 3 bases and J dropped 3 bases, with 9 bases sitting between them. The germline V gene has CDR1 ENHRY and CDR2 SYGVKD. The CDR3 runs to 14 residues. The CDR3 DNA follows: TGTGCCATCAGTGATGGAGGGAACAATCAGCCCCAGCATTTT. Amino acid sequence: CAISDGGNNQPQHF.

This clonotype was observed a few times. V gene TRBV29-1 combines with J gene TRBJ2-1; D is unresolved. Trimming removed 4 bases at V and 1 base at J, with 11 bases between. The CDR3 covers 14 residues. CDR1 SQVTM and CDR2 ANQGSEA come from the germline V gene. The CDR3: CSVVGWVSYNEQFF. The CDR3 DNA sequence: TGCAGCGTTGTTGGGTGGGTTTCCTACAATGAGCAGTTCTTC.

The J gene is TRBJ1-5, the V gene TRBV2; 7 positions match TRBD1. Trimming at V came to 6 bases and at J to 4 bases, leaving 9 bases not matched to a gene. This CDR3 is 15 amino acids long. Germline V CDR1 and CDR2: SNHLY, FYNNEI. The CDR3 here is CASSYNRDRNQPQHF. CDR3 in DNA: TGTGCCAGCAGCTATAATCGGGACAGAAATCAGCCCCAGCATTTT. The variable domain in full, with the rest retrieved from reference TRBV2 and TRBJ1-5, is EPEVTQTPSHQVTQMGQEVILRCVPISNHLYFYWYRQILGQKVEFLVSFYNNEISEKSEIFDDQFSVERPDGSNFTLKIRSTKLEDSAMYFCASSYNRDRNQPQHFGDGTRLSIL.